The 10 T cell receptor beta chains below come from one sample, sequenced in a study of naive and memory T cell subsets. Two oligonucleotides, mixed equimolar, formed the beta constant-region primer covering TRBC1 and TRBC2. Each CDR3 protein is one row after TCRdb ran MiXCR on the UMI-ligation and nested PCR reads. The sample has 120,000 to 150,000 distinct CDR3 sequences, about 18% seen once. The source material was naive CD4+ T cells from blood. The receptors derive from a human donor in good health.

Comment on this clonotype: With a much larger clone just one base away, this may be a read error. This sequence joins TRBV27 and TRBJ2-3; D is ambiguous. The germline V and J ends were trimmed by 6 bases and 3 bases, with 22 bases remaining between them. CDR3 length: 17 amino acids. Per germline, CDR1 MNHEY and CDR2 SMNVEV (reference sequence). In DNA form, the CDR3 reads TGTGCCAGCAGGAGACCCCTTGTTCCCAGTTGGACAGATACGCAGTATTTT. It yields the protein CASRRPLVPSWTDTQYF.

V and J are TRBV5-1 and TRBJ2-7, with TRBD2 matching over 9 bases. This CDR3 is 15 amino acids long. Germline V gene data show CDR1 as SGHRS and CDR2 as YFSETQ. Trimming removed 2 bases from V and 7 bases from J; junction bases left unmatched: 10. The CDR3 DNA reads as TGCGCCAGCAGCTTAGCCGGGACTAGCCGGGGTGAGCAGTACTTC. As protein: CASSLAGTSRGEQYF.

There are a few counts of this clonotype. This chain links TRBV20-1 with TRBJ2-7; tentatively, D is TRBD1 or TRBD2 (6 bases each). The length of the CDR3 is 14 residues. With 1 base removed from V and 5 bases from J, the gap between germline ends came to 15 bases. The germline V gene has CDR1 DFQATT and CDR2 SNEGSKA (reference sequence). The DNA of the CDR3 is TGCAGTGCTAGAGGGGGGGCGCCGGGACACGAGCAGTACTTC. Its protein product is CSARGGAPGHEQYF.

This clonotype turned up a few times. The chain carries TRBV20-1 and TRBJ2-3; 11 bases agree with TRBD2. CDR1 and CDR2 (germline): DFQATT, SNEGSKA (reference sequence). This CDR3 comprises 15 residues. Trimming at V came to 6 bases and at J to 2 bases, leaving 7 bases not matched to a gene. The CDR3 region is CSASGTSGFTDTQYF. CDR3 DNA sequence: TGCAGTGCGTCCGGGACTAGCGGTTTCACAGATACGCAGTATTTT.

This clonotype turned up a few times. The chain uses TRBV11-2 and TRBJ2-7; D remains ambiguous. The CDR3 extends over 14 amino acids. V lost 1 base and J lost 3, with 10 bases in between. Germline assignment: CDR1 SGHAT and CDR2 FQNNGV. The CDR3 here is CASSLALLSYEQYF. The CDR3, as DNA: TGTGCCAGCAGCTTAGCTTTGCTCAGCTACGAGCAGTACTTC.

V usage is TRBV12-3 or TRBV12-4 and J usage is TRBJ2-1; 10 nucleotides agree with TRBD1. With V trimmed by 4 bases and J by 6 bases, 6 bases remained unmatched. This CDR3 spans 15 amino acids. CDR3 protein: CASSWGTGAGNEQFF. The CDR3 DNA follows: TGTGCCAGCAGTTGGGGGACAGGGGCCGGCAATGAGCAGTTCTTC.

This clonotype appeared a single time. The chain recombines TRBV14 with TRBJ2-1, with 11 bases matching TRBD2. Germline V CDR1 and CDR2: SGHDN, FVKESK. With V trimmed by 4 bases and J by 7 bases, 6 bases remained unmatched. The CDR3 is made up of 15 amino acids. The DNA for the CDR3 is TGTGCCAGCAGCCCACTAGCGGGAGTCAGGAATGAGCAGTTCTTC. This encodes CASSPLAGVRNEQFF.

This clonotype occurred a few times. V is TRBV15 and J is TRBJ2-3, with D perhaps TRBD1 (5 bases). V shed 0 bases and J shed 2 bases, with 9 bases lying between them. The germline V gene has CDR1 LNHNV and CDR2 YYDKDF (reference sequence). The CDR3 totals 15 residues. CDR3 in amino acids: CATSRDGRDTDTQYF. CDR3 coding DNA: TGTGCCACCAGCAGAGACGGCAGGGACACAGATACGCAGTATTTT.

The chain joins TRBV10-3 to TRBJ2-1, with 10 bases that match TRBD2. The CDR3 runs 13 residues. The junction had 3 bases not matched to a gene; V was cut back by 4 bases and J by 9 bases. Germline assignment: CDR1 ENHRY and CDR2 SYGVKD. The CDR3 nucleotides read TGTGCCATCAGTGGGACTAGCGGCACTGAGCAGTTCTTC. Protein sequence: CAISGTSGTEQFF.

The V gene is TRBV12-3 or TRBV12-4, the J gene TRBJ1-1; maybe TRBD1 (5 bases). V lost 3 bases, J lost 3 bases, and 8 bases lay in between. The CDR3 consists of 13 residues. The DNA of the CDR3 is TGTGCCAGCAGTTTTCGCAGGGACACTGAAGCTTTCTTT. Translating gives CASSFRRDTEAFF.